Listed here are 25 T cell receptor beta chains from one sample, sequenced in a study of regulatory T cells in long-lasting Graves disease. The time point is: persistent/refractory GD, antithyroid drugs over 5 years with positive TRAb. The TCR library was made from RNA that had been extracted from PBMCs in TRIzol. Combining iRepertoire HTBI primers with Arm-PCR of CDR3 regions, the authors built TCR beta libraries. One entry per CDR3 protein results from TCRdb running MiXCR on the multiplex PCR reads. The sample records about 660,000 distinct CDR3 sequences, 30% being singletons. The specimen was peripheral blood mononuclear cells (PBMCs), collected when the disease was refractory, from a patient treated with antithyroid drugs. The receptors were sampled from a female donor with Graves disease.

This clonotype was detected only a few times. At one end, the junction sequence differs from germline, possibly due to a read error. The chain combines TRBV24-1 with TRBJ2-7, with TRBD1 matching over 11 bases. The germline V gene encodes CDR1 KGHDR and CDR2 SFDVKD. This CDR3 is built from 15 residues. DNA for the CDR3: TGTGCCACCAGTGATTTTAGGGACAGGGGGTTGGCAGGGCACTTC. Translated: CATSDFRDRGLAGHF.

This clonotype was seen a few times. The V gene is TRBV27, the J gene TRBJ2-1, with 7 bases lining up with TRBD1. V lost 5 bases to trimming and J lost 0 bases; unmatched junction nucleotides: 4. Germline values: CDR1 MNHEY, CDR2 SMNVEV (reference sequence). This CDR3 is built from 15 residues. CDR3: CASSLRDSSYNEQFF. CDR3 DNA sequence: TGTGCCAGCAGTCTCCGGGACAGCTCCTACAATGAGCAGTTCTTC.

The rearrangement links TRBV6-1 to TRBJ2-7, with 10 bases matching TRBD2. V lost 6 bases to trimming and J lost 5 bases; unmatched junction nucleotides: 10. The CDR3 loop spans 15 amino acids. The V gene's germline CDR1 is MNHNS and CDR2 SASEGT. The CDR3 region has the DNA TGTGCCAGCAGACGAATCCTAGCGGGAGCAGACGAGCAGTACTTC. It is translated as CASRRILAGADEQYF.

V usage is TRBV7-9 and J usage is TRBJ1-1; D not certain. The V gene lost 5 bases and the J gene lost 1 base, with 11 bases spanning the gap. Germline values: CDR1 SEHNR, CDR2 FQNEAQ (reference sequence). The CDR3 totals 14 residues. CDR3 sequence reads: CASSPNGRNTEAFF. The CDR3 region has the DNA TGTGCCAGCAGCCCGAATGGTAGGAACACTGAAGCTTTCTTT. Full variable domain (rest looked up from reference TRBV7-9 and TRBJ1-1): DTGVSQNPRHKITKRGQNVTFRCDPISEHNRLYWYRQTLGQGPEFLTYFQNEAQLEKSRLLSDRFSAERPKGSFSTLEIQRTEQGDSAMYLCASSPNGRNTEAFFGQGTRLTVV.

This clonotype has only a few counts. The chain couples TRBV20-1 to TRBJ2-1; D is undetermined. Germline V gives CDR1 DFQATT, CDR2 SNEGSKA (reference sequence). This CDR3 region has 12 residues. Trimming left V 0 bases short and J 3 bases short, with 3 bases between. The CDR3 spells CSAREDYNEQFF. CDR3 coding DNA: TGCAGTGCTAGAGAGGACTACAATGAGCAGTTCTTC.

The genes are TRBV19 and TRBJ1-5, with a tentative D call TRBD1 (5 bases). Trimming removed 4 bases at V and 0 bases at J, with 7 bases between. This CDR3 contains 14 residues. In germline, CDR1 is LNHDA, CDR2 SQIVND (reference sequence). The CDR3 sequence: CASSNRYSNQPQHF. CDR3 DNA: TGTGCCAGTAGTAACAGGTATAGCAATCAGCCCCAGCATTTT. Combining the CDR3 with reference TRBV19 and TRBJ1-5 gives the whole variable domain DGGITQSPKYLFRKEGQNVTLSCEQNLNHDAMYWYRQDPGQGLRLIYYSQIVNDFQKGDIAEGYSVSREKKESFPLTVTSAQKNPTAFYLCASSNRYSNQPQHFGDGTRLSIL.

CDR3 residues: CASSLETGNEQYF. The CDR3, as DNA: TGCGCCAGCAGCTTGGAGACAGGGAACGAGCAGTACTTC. The rearrangement joins TRBV5-1 to TRBJ2-7; TRBD1 aligns across 7 bases. The germline gives CDR1 SGHRS, CDR2 YFSETQ. With 0 bases clipped from V and 5 bases from J, the junction kept 2 bases outside the gene matches. This CDR3 has 13 residues.

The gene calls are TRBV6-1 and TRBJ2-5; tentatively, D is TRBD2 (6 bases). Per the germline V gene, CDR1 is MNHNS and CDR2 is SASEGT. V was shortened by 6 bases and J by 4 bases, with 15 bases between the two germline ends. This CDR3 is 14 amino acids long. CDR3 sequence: CASSPSLGGETQYF. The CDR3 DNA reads TGTGCCAGCAGCCCCTCCCTGGGAGGAGAGACCCAGTACTTC.

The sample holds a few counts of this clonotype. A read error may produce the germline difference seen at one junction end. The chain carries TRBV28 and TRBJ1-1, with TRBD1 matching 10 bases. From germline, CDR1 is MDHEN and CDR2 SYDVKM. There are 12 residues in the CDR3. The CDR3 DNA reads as TGTGCCAGCAGTTTAGTTTGGGGACAGGGGATGTTT. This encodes CASSLVWGQGMF.

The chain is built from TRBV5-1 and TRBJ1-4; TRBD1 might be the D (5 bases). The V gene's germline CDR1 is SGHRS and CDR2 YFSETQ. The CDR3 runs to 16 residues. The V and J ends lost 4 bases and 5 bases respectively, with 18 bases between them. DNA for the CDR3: TGCGCCAGCAGCGATTGGAAGGGACTGCCAAATGAAAAACTGTTTTTT. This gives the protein CASSDWKGLPNEKLFF.

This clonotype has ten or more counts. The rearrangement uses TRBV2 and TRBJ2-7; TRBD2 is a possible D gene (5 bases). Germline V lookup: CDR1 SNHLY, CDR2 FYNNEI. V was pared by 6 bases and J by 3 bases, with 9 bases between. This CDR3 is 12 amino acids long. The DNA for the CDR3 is TGTGCCAGCAGCAGCGGCCTCTACGAGCAGTACTTC. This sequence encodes CASSSGLYEQYF. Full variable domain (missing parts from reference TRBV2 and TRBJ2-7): EPEVTQTPSHQVTQMGQEVILRCVPISNHLYFYWYRQILGQKVEFLVSFYNNEISEKSEIFDDQFSVERPDGSNFTLKIRSTKLEDSAMYFCASSSGLYEQYFGPGTRLTVT.

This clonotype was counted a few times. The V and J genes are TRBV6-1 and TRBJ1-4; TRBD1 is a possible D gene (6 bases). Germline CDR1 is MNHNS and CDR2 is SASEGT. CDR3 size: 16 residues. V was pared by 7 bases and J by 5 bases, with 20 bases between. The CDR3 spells CASIELPTGTNEKLFF. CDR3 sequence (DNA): TGTGCCAGCATAGAACTCCCGACAGGCACCAATGAAAAACTGTTTTTT.

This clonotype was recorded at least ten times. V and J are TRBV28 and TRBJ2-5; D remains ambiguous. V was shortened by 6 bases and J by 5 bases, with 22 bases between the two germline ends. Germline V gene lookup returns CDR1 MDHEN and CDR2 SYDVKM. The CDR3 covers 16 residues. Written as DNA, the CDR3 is TGTGCCAGCAGCCGTGGACGGCACCGAATGTATGAGACCCAGTACTTC. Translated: CASSRGRHRMYETQYF. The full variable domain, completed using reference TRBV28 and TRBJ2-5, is DVKVTQSSRYLVKRTGEKVFLECVQDMDHENMFWYRQDPGLGLRLIYFSYDVKMKEKGDIPEGYSVSREKKERFSLILESASTNQTSMYLCASSRGRHRMYETQYFGPGTRLLVL.

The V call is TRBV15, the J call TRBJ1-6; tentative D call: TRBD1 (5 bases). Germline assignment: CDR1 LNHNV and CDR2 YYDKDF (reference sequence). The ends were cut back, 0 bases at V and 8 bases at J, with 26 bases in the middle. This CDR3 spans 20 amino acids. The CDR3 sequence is CATSRDKAQGLGSGDSPLHF. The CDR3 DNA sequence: TGTGCCACCAGCAGAGATAAGGCGCAGGGCCTAGGTTCGGGGGATTCACCCCTCCACTTT.

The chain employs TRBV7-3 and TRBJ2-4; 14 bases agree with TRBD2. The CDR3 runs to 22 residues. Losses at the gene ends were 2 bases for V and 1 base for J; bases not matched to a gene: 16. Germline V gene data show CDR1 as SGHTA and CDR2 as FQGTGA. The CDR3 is CASSLLPRGGLAGDRAKNIQYF. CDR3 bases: TGTGCCAGCAGCTTATTGCCCCGGGGGGGACTAGCGGGAGATCGTGCCAAAAACATTCAGTACTTC.

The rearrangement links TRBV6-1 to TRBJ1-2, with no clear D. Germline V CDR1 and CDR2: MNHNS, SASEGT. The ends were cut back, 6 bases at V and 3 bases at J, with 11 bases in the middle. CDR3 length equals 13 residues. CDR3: CASRPGSHYGYTF. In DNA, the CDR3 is TGTGCCAGCAGGCCGGGTTCCCACTATGGCTACACCTTC.

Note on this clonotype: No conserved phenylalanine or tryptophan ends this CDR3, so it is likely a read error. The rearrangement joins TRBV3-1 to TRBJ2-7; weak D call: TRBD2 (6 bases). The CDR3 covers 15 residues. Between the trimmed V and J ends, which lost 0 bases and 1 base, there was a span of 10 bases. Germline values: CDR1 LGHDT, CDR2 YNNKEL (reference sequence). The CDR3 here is CASSQDLSGSYEQYL. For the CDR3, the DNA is TGTGCCAGCAGCCAAGATCTTAGCGGTTCCTACGAGCAGTACCTC.

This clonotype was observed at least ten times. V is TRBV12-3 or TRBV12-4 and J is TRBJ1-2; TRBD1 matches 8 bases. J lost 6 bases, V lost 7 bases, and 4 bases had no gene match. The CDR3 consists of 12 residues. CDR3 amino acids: CASTRTGHGYTF. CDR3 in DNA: TGTGCCAGCACCAGGACAGGGCATGGCTACACCTTC.

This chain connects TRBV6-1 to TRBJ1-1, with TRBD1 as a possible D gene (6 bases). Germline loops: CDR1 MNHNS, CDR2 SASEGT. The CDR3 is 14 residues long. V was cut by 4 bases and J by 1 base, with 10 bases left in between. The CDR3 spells CASSGTTGNTEAFF. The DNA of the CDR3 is TGTGCCAGCAGTGGTACGACAGGGAACACTGAAGCTTTCTTT.

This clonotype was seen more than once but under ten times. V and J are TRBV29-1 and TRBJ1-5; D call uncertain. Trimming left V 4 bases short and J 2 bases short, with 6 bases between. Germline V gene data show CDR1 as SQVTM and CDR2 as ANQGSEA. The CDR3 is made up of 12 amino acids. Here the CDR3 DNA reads TGCAGCGTTGGCAACCGCAATCAGCCCCAGCATTTT. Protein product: CSVGNRNQPQHF.

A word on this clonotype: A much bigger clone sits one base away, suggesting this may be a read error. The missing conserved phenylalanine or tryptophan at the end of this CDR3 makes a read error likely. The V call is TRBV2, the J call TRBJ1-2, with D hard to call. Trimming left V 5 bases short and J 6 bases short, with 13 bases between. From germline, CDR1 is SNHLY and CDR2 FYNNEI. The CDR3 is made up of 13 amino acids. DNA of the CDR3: TGTGCCAGCAGTCCGGGCCCGGACCATGGCTACACCTCC. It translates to CASSPGPDHGYTS.

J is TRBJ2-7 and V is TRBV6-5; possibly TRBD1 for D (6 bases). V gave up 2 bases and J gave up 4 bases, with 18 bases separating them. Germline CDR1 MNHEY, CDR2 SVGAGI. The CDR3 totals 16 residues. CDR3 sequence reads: CASSYAWTVGPYEQYF. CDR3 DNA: TGTGCCAGCAGTTACGCCTGGACAGTCGGGCCTTACGAGCAGTACTTC.

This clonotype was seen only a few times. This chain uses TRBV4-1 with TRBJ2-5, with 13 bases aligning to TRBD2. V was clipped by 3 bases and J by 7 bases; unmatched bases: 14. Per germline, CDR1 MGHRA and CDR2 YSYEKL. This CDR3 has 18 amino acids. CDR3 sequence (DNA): TGCGCCAGCAGCCAGCCAACTAGCGGGAGGGCCGTCGGGAGGACCCAGTACTTC. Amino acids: CASSQPTSGRAVGRTQYF.

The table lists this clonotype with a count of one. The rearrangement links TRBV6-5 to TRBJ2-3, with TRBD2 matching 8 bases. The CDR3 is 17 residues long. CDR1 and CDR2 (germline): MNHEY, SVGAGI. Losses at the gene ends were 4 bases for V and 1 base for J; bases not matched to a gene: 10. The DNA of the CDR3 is TGTGCCAGCAGTTTACTCCTTCCGGGACTAGGCACAGATACGCAGTATTTT. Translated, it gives CASSLLLPGLGTDTQYF.

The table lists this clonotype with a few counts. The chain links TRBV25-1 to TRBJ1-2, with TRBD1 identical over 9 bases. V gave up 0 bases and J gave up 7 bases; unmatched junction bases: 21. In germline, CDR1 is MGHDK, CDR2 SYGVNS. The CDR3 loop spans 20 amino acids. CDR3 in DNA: TGTGCCAGCAGTGAATATGGGGATTCCGGGACAGGGAGCCGGCGTTCTGGCTACACCTTC. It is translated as CASSEYGDSGTGSRRSGYTF.